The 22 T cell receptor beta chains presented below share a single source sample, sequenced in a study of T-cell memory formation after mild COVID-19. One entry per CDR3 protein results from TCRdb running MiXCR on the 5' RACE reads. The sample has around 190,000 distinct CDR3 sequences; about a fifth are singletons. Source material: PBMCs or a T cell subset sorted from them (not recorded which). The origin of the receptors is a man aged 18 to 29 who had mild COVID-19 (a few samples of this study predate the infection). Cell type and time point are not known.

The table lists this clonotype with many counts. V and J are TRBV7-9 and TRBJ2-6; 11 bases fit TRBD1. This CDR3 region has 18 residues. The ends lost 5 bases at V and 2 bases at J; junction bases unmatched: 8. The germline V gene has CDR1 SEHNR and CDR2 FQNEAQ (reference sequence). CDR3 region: CASSGRDRGNPGANVLTF. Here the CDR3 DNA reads TGTGCCAGCAGCGGAAGGGACAGGGGGAACCCTGGGGCCAACGTCCTGACTTTC.

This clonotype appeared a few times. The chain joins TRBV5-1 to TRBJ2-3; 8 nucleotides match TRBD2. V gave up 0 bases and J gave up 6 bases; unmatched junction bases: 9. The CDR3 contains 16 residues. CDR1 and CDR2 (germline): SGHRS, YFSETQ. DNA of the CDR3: TGCGCCAGCAGCTTGGTCAGGCCCGGGGGGGGTGATACGCAGTATTTT. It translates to CASSLVRPGGGDTQYF.

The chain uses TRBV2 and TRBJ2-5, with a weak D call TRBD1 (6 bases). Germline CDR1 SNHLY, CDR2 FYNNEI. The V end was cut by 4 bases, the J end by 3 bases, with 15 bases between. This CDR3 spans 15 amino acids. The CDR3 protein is CASSGQDQYKETQYF. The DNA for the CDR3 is TGTGCCAGCAGTGGACAGGACCAATACAAAGAGACCCAGTACTTC.

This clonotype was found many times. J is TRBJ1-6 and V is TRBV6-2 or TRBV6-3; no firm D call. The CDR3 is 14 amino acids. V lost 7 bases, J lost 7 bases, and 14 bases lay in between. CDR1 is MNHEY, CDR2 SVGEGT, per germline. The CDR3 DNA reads TGTGCCAGCAAGTCATCCAGAACCAATTCACCCCTCCACTTT. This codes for CASKSSRTNSPLHF.

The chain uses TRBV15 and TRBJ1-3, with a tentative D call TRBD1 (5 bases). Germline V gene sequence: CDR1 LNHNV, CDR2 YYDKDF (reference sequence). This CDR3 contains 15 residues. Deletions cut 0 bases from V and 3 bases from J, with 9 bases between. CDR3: CATSRDTGGGNTIYF. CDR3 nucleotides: TGTGCCACCAGCAGAGACACAGGAGGTGGAAACACCATATATTTT.

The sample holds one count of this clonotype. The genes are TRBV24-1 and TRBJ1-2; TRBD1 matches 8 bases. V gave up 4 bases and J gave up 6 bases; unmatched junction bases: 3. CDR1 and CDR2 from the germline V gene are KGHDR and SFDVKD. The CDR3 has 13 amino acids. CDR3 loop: CATSERTGNGYTF. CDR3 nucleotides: TGTGCCACCAGTGAGAGGACAGGGAATGGCTACACCTTC.

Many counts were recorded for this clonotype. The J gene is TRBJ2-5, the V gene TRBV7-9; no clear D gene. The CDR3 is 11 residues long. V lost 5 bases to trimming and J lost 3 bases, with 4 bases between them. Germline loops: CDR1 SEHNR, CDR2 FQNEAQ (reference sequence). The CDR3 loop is CASSKEETQYF. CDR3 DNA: TGTGCCAGCAGCAAAGAAGAGACCCAGTACTTC.

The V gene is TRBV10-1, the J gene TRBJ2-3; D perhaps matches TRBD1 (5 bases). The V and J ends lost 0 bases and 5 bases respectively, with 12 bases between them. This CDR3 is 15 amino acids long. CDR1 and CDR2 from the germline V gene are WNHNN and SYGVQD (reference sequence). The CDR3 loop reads CASSESGASGDTQYF. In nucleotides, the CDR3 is TGCGCCAGCAGTGAGTCTGGGGCGAGTGGAGATACGCAGTATTTT.

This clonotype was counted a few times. This chain's CDR3 is CASSQRGTGGFNEQFF. The CDR3 DNA follows: TGTGCCAGCAGCCAACGTGGGACAGGGGGCTTCAATGAGCAGTTCTTC. This sequence joins TRBV14 and TRBJ2-1; 12 bases map to TRBD1. Germline values: CDR1 SGHDN, CDR2 FVKESK. The length of the CDR3 is 16 residues. With 2 bases clipped from V and 6 bases from J, the junction kept 5 bases outside the gene matches.

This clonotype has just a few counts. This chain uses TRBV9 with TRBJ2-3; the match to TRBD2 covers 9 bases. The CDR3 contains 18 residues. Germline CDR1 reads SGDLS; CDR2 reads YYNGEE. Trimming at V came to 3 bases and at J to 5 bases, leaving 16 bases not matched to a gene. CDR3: CASSAGVGMAGGRDTQYF. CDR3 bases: TGTGCCAGCAGCGCCGGGGTAGGAATGGCGGGGGGGCGAGATACGCAGTATTTT.

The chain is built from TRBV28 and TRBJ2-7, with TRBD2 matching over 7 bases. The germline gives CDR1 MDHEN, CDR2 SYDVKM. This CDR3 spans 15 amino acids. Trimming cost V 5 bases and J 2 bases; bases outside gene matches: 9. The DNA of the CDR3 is TGTGCCAGCAGTCCGGCGGCTAGCGGAACCTACGAGCAGTACGTC. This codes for CASSPAASGTYEQYV.

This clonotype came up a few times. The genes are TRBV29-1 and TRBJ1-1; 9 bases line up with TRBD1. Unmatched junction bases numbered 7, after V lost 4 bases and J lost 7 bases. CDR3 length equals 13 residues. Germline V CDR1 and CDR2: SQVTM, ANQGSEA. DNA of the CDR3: TGCAGCGTTGGGACAGGGGTTCCTGATGAAGCTTTCTTT. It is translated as CSVGTGVPDEAFF. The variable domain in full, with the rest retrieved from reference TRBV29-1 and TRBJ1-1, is SAVISQKPSRDICQRGTSLTIQCQVDSQVTMMFWYRQQPGQSLTLIATANQGSEATYESGFVIDKFPISRPNLTFSTLTVSNMSPEDSSIYLCSVGTGVPDEAFFGQGTRLTVV.

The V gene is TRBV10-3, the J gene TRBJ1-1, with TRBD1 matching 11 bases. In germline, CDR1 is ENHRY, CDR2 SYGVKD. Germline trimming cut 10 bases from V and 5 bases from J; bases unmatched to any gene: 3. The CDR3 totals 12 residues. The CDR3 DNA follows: TGTGCCACAGGGACAGGGGGAACTGAAGCTTTCTTT. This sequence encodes CATGTGGTEAFF.

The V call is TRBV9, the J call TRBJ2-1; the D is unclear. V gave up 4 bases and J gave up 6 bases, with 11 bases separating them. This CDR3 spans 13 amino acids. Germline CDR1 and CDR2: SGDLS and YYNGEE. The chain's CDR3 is CASSPRAVNEQFF. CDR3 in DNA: TGTGCCAGCAGCCCAAGGGCGGTCAATGAGCAGTTCTTC.

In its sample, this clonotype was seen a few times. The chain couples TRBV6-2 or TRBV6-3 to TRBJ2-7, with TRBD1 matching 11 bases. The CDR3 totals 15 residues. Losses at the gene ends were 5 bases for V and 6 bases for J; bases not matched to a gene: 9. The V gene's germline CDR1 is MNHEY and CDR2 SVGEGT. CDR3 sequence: CASSLGRDRGVEQYF. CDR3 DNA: TGTGCCAGCAGTCTCGGCCGGGACAGGGGGGTCGAGCAGTACTTC.

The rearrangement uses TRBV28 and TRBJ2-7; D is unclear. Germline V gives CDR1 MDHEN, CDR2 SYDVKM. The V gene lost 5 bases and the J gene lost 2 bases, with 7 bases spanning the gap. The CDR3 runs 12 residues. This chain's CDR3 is CASSRPPYEQYV. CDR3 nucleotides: TGTGCCAGCAGTCGGCCCCCCTACGAGCAGTACGTC.

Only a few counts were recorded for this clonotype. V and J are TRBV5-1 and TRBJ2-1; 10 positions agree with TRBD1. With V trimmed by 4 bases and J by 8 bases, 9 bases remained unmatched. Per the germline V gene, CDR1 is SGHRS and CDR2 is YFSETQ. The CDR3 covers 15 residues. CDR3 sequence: CASSPGQGVYHEQFF. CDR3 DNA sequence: TGCGCCAGCAGCCCCGGACAGGGGGTTTACCATGAGCAGTTCTTC.

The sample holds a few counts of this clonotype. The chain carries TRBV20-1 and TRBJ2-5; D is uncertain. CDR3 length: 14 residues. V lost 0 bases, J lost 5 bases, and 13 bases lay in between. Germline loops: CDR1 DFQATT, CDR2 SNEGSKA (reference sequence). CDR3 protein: CSARDHNGLETQYF. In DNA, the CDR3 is TGCAGTGCTAGAGATCATAATGGGCTGGAGACCCAGTACTTC.

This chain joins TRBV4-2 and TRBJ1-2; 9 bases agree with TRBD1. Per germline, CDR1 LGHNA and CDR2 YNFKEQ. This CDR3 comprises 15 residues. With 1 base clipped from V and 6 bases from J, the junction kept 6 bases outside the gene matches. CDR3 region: CASSQALGQGNGYTF. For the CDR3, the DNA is TGTGCCAGCAGCCAAGCTTTAGGACAGGGGAATGGCTACACCTTC.

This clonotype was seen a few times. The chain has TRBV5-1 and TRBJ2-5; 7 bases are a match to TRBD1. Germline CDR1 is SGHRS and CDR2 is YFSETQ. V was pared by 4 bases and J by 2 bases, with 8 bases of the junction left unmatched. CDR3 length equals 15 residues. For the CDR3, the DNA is TGCGCCAGCAGCGGGACAGTAGCCCTGCAAGAGACCCAGTACTTC. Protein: CASSGTVALQETQYF.

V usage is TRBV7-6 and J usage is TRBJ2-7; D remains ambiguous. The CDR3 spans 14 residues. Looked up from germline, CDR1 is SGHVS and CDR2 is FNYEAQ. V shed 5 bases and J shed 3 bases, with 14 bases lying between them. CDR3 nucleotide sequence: TGTGCCAGCAGCCCCCGACGCCCCATCTACGAGCAGTACGTC. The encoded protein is CASSPRRPIYEQYV.

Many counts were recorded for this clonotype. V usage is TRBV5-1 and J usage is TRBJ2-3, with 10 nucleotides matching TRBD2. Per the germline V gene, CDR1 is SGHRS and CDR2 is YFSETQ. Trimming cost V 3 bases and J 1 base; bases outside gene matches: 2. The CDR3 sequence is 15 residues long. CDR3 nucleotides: TGCGCCAGCAGCTCTGGACTAGCGGGCACAGATACGCAGTATTTT. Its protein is CASSSGLAGTDTQYF.